These 26 T cell receptor beta chains came from one sample sequenced in a study of blood T cell repertoires in COVID-19. The method was immunoSEQ multiplex PCR; TCRdb's version includes in-frame clones alone and lacks a portion of them. There are some 260,000 clones in the sample; approximately 89% occur only once, and roughly 6% lies in the top ten. Sequenced: peripheral blood. These receptors all come from a young woman with COVID-19, enrolled during active disease.

Only one count was recorded for this clone. This rearrangement joins TRBV3-1 (or the pseudogene TRBV3-2) to TRBJ2-5; D uncertain. The CDR3 loop spans 13 amino acids. Germline CDR1 reads LGHDT; CDR2 reads YNNKEL (reference sequence). Trimming took 3 bases from V and 4 from J, leaving 9 bases between them. The CDR3 is CASSHNSPETQYF. The CDR3 coding sequence is TGTGCCAGCAGCCATAACTCCCCAGAGACCCAGTACTTC.

V is TRBV7-9 and J is TRBJ1-6, with TRBD1 as a possible D gene (5 bases). CDR1 and CDR2 (germline): SEHNR, FQNEAQ (reference sequence). There are 14 residues in the CDR3. The germline V and J ends were trimmed by 6 bases and 9 bases, with 15 bases remaining between them. This CDR3 reads CASREGERTSPLHF. The CDR3 region has the DNA TGTGCCAGCAGAGAAGGGGAAAGGACTTCACCCCTCCACTTT.

This chain joins TRBV2 and TRBJ1-5; TRBD1 agrees at 8 bases. This CDR3 region has 15 residues. Germline trimming cut 6 bases from V and 6 bases from J; bases unmatched to any gene: 10. Per the germline V gene, CDR1 is SNHLY and CDR2 is FYNNEI. The CDR3 nucleotides are TGTGCCAGCAGACTCGGACAGGGTCTGAGTCAGCCCCAGCATTTT. The encoded protein is CASRLGQGLSQPQHF.

The rearrangement links TRBV2 to TRBJ2-2, with D possibly matching TRBD2 (6 bases). V shed 6 bases and J shed 8 bases, with 16 bases lying between them. CDR1 is SNHLY and CDR2 is FYNNEI in the germline V gene. This CDR3 comprises 14 residues. The CDR3 DNA follows: TGTGCCAGCAGGGGCGGGGCCCACCCGGGGGAGCTGTTTTTT. Its protein product is CASRGGAHPGELFF.

The CDR3: CASSLAGDNYNEQFF. Written as DNA, the CDR3 is TGTGCCAGCAGTTTAGCGGGGGACAATTACAATGAGCAGTTCTTC. The chain couples TRBV6-2 or TRBV6-3 to TRBJ2-1; the match to TRBD2 covers 9 bases. V shed 4 bases, J shed 4 bases, and the junction held 5 bases outside the gene matches. Germline assignment: CDR1 MNHEY and CDR2 SVGEGT. The CDR3 consists of 15 residues.

This clone has a single count. This rearrangement joins TRBV6-1 to TRBJ2-1; D unresolved. Trimming stripped 0 bases from V and 6 bases from J, with 12 bases between. The CDR3 covers 15 residues. In germline, CDR1 is MNHNS, CDR2 SASEGT. The CDR3 DNA reads as TGTGCCAGCAGTGAAGCAACTGCTTCTGGCAATGAGCAGTTCTTC. Translating it yields CASSEATASGNEQFF.

The chain carries TRBV6-5 and TRBJ1-6; D is unresolved. Germline CDR1 reads MNHEY; CDR2 reads SVGAGI. The germline V and J ends were trimmed by 6 bases and 7 bases, with 10 bases remaining between them. The CDR3 sequence is 13 residues long. The DNA of the CDR3 is TGTGCCAGCAGGAGGGCCACGAATTCACCCCTCCACTTT. The encoded protein is CASRRATNSPLHF.

This sequence joins TRBV7-2 and TRBJ2-5; TRBD1 matches at 9 bases. The V and J ends lost 2 bases and 5 bases, in that order; junction bases with no gene match: 9. From germline, CDR1 is SGHTA and CDR2 FQGNSA. CDR3 length equals 16 residues. Here the CDR3 DNA reads TGTGCCAGCAGCTTAAGCGGACAGGGGTCTAGGGAGACCCAGTACTTC. Its protein product is CASSLSGQGSRETQYF.

This clone showed up just a few times. The chain carries TRBV19 and TRBJ2-3, with D maybe TRBD1 (5 bases). CDR3 length: 18 residues. The germline CDR1 and CDR2 sequences are LNHDA and SQIVND (reference sequence). V was pared by 4 bases and J by 1 base, with 21 bases between. The CDR3: CASSKGRGRGYGTDTQYF. CDR3 DNA: TGTGCCAGTAGTAAGGGTAGGGGAAGAGGATATGGCACAGATACGCAGTATTTT.

The chain uses TRBV30 and TRBJ2-7; D gene uncertain. Germline V gene sequence: CDR1 GTSNPN, CDR2 SVGIG (reference sequence). V gave up 2 bases and J gave up 6 bases, with 8 bases separating them. The CDR3 contains 11 residues. The CDR3 DNA reads TGTGCCTGGAGTCTCGGGTCCGAGCAGTACGTC. Its translation: CAWSLGSEQYV.

A word on this clone: This same CDR3 is encoded by further DNA sequences in the sample. V and J are TRBV7-2 and TRBJ1-1; tentative D call: TRBD1 (6 bases). V lost 0 bases, J lost 2 bases, and 10 bases lay in between. The CDR3 length is 15 residues. Looked up from germline, CDR1 is SGHTA and CDR2 is FQGNSA. This CDR3 is CASSLARTANTEAFF. The CDR3, as DNA: TGTGCCAGCAGCTTAGCTCGGACAGCCAACACTGAAGCTTTCTTT.

Of note for this clone: This same CDR3 is encoded by further DNA sequences in the sample. V usage is TRBV18 and J usage is TRBJ1-1; D perhaps matches TRBD1 (6 bases). CDR1 is KGHSH and CDR2 is LQKENI in the germline V gene. The CDR3 loop spans 14 amino acids. V lost 1 base, J lost 1 base, and 7 bases lay in between. The CDR3 sequence: CASSPLQGNTEAFF. CDR3 DNA: TGTGCCAGCTCACCACTACAGGGGAACACTGAAGCTTTCTTT.

The chain combines TRBV12-5 with TRBJ1-5; no definite D call. V lost 1 base, J lost 4 bases, and 11 bases lay in between. The CDR3 contains 15 residues. The germline V gene has CDR1 LGHNT and CDR2 FRNRAP. In DNA, the CDR3 is TGTGCTAGTGGTTTGGACGGGAGCAATAATCAGCCCCAGCATTTT. Translation gives CASGLDGSNNQPQHF.

The chain is built from TRBV13 and TRBJ1-5; D is uncertain. The CDR3 runs 12 residues. Looked up from germline, CDR1 is PRHDT and CDR2 is FYEKMQ (reference sequence). V lost 0 bases and J lost 14, with 11 bases in between. CDR3 in amino acids: CASSLGAEVKHF. The CDR3 DNA reads as TGTGCCAGCAGCTTAGGCGCCGAGGTTAAGCATTTT.

This clone appeared a single time. The chain is built from TRBV24-1 and TRBJ2-5, with TRBD2 matching over 12 bases. Germline values: CDR1 KGHDR, CDR2 SFDVKD. V was pared by 6 bases and J by 2 bases, with 6 bases of the junction left unmatched. This CDR3 is 16 amino acids long. CDR3 amino acids: CATSTPGTSGQETQYF. Here the CDR3 DNA reads TGTGCCACCAGTACCCCCGGGACTAGCGGGCAAGAGACCCAGTACTTC.

V usage is TRBV10-3 and J usage is TRBJ2-5, with 7 bases identical to TRBD1. The length of the CDR3 is 14 residues. The germline V gene encodes CDR1 ENHRY and CDR2 SYGVKD. V trimming: 4 bases; J trimming: 2 bases; junction bases outside the gene matches: 4. Here the CDR3 DNA reads TGTGCCATCAGTGCAGGACAGGAACAAGAGACCCAGTACTTC. Encoded protein: CAISAGQEQETQYF.

This clone was found once. The chain is built from TRBV27 and TRBJ2-7, with TRBD1 matching over 8 bases. The germline V gene has CDR1 MNHEY and CDR2 SMNVEV (reference sequence). The CDR3 runs to 13 residues. Trimming cost V 6 bases and J 8 bases; bases outside gene matches: 9. CDR3 sequence (DNA): TGTGCCAGCAGCCTCGACAGGGGTGTTAAGCAGTACTTC. Residues: CASSLDRGVKQYF.

The rearrangement joins TRBV27 to TRBJ2-1; 15 bases line up with TRBD2. V trimming: 4 bases; J trimming: 10 bases; junction bases outside the gene matches: 5. The germline CDR1 and CDR2 sequences are MNHEY and SMNVEV (reference sequence). This CDR3 contains 15 residues. CDR3 region: CASSYTGTSGGEQFF. For the CDR3, the DNA is TGTGCCAGCAGTTACACCGGGACTAGCGGGGGGGAGCAGTTCTTC.

In DNA form, the CDR3 reads TGTGCCACCAGCATTAGCTGGGGGGGGGAGCAGTACGTC. Residues: CATSISWGGEQYV. This chain uses TRBV15 with TRBJ2-7; 7 nucleotides match TRBD2. The CDR3 has 13 amino acids. In germline, CDR1 is LNHNV, CDR2 YYDKDF (reference sequence). With 4 bases clipped from V and 7 bases from J, the junction kept 7 bases outside the gene matches.

This chain uses TRBV4-3 with TRBJ2-3; 9 positions match TRBD2. Per germline, CDR1 LGHNA and CDR2 YSLEER. Trimming at V came to 0 bases and at J to 5 bases, leaving 6 bases not matched to a gene. The CDR3 covers 16 residues. In DNA, the CDR3 is TGCGCCAGCAGCCAAGATTTAGCGGGGGCGGGAGATACGCAGTATTTT. It codes for CASSQDLAGAGDTQYF.

The chain couples TRBV7-9 to TRBJ2-2; 8 bases fit TRBD2. Trimming cost V 0 bases and J 4 bases; bases outside gene matches: 7. Germline values: CDR1 SEHNR, CDR2 FQNEAQ (reference sequence). This CDR3 contains 17 residues. The CDR3, as DNA: TGTGCCAGCAGCTTAGCGCGCGGGGGGTATTCCACCGGGGAGCTGTTTTTT. As protein: CASSLARGGYSTGELFF. Based on the CDR3 plus reference TRBV7-9 and TRBJ2-2, the full variable domain is DTGVSQNPRHKITKRGQNVTFRCDPISEHNRLYWYRQTLGQGPEFLTYFQNEAQLEKSRLLSDRFSAERPKGSFSTLEIQRTEQGDSAMYLCASSLARGGYSTGELFFGEGSRLTVL.

The rearrangement links TRBV3-1 (or the pseudogene TRBV3-2) to TRBJ2-7; TRBD2 matches at 8 bases. CDR3 size: 15 residues. V dropped 1 base and J dropped 3; count of bases not matched to a gene: 5. Germline CDR1 LGHDT, CDR2 YNNKEL (reference sequence). The CDR3 reads CASSQGNSGDYEQYF. CDR3 bases: TGTGCCAGCAGCCAAGGGAATAGCGGGGACTACGAGCAGTACTTC.

This chain joins TRBV6-5 and TRBJ1-1, with 9 bases fitting TRBD1. Per germline, CDR1 MNHEY and CDR2 SVGAGI. The CDR3 is made up of 14 amino acids. Germline trimming cut 4 bases from V and 5 bases from J; bases unmatched to any gene: 5. CDR3 nucleotide sequence: TGTGCCAGCAGTTTACAGGGGGCAGGGACTGAAGCTTTCTTT. Translation: CASSLQGAGTEAFF.

The chain uses TRBV10-3 and TRBJ2-5, with a tentative D call TRBD1 (6 bases). The CDR3 loop spans 15 amino acids. CDR1 is ENHRY and CDR2 is SYGVKD in the germline V gene. The V end lost 4 bases, the J end lost 5 bases, and 17 bases lay between the germline ends. CDR3 sequence (DNA): TGTGCCATCAGTGGACGAATGGGACACGGGGAGACCCAGTACTTC. This encodes CAISGRMGHGETQYF.

This sequence joins TRBV10-3 and TRBJ2-1, with 8 bases aligning to TRBD2. There are 19 residues in the CDR3. Germline CDR1 is ENHRY and CDR2 is SYGVKD. Unmatched junction bases numbered 16, after V lost 6 bases and J lost 0 bases. For the CDR3, the DNA is TGTGCCATCAGGGGGTGGGGTAGCGGGGATACCTTCTCCTACAATGAGCAGTTCTTC. Protein: CAIRGWGSGDTFSYNEQFF.

V and J are TRBV25-1 and TRBJ2-1; no clear D gene. The CDR3 consists of 14 residues. V gave up 1 base and J gave up 10 bases, with 14 bases separating them. Germline CDR1 MGHDK, CDR2 SYGVNS. CDR3 coding DNA: TGTGCCAGCAGTGAATCCTGGTCCCGTCGGGAGCAGTTCTTC. This encodes CASSESWSRREQFF.